The sequence of this T cell receptor (beta chain) was determined in a study of T cell repertoires in cytomegalovirus infection. A note on this clonotype: Its cognate antigen is unknown.

TCRdb passed the reads through MiXCR, listing each CDR3 protein once. The sample shows 250,000 or so distinct CDR3 sequences, about a sixth of them seen only once. CDR3 length: 15 residues. The germline gives CDR1 SGHAT, CDR2 FQNNGV. Trimming removed 1 base from V and 4 bases from J, with 14 bases in between. Study results and caveats: The ex vivo response showed dominance by HLA-C-restricted CMV-specific TCR beta clonotypes. Cumulative frequency of public TCR beta families picked out carriers of CMV plus the relevant HLA.

This sequence was found in a human donor in good health (CMV status not recorded). Some clones in this sample may be carry-over from other donors' samples. The V gene is TRBV11-2, the J gene TRBJ2-7; unclear D gene. The sample taken for sequencing was CD8+ T cells from PBMCs. The CDR3 sequence: CASSLANVDKYEQYF. The CDR3 bases are TGTGCCAGCAGCTTAGCAAATGTGGATAAATACGAGCAGTACTTC.